This entry is about one T cell receptor (beta chain). The entry originates in a study of cytomegalovirus exposure and HLA in healthy donors. The length of the CDR3 is 16 residues. Germline loops: CDR1 MNHEY, CDR2 SMNVEV (reference sequence). Use of 60 Vbeta and 13 Jbeta primers characterized the PCR. Profiled with immunoSEQ multiplex PCR; TCRdb holds only in-frame clones, not every one. There are roughly 150,000 clones in the sample; 80% occur only once, and about 4.5% lies in the top ten. Sequenced: PBMCs. The chain couples TRBV27 to TRBJ2-5, with 10 positions matching TRBD2. Matching the DNA end better, TRBJ2-7 makes the J call doubtful. This receptor was taken from a man aged 25-45 years in good health. The CDR3 is CASSPFYASGGGEQYF. CDR3 nucleotide sequence: TGTGCCAGCAGTCCCTTTTATGCTAGCGGGGGCGGCGAGCAGTACTTC.